Below, 10 T cell receptor beta chains from the same sample are listed, as sequenced in a study of shared clonotypes between healthy human individuals. Some clones are missing from TCRdb's copy, which holds only in-frame ones; the method was immunoSEQ multiplex PCR. The table has approximately 2.5 million clones, 93% seen once. What was sequenced was naive CD4+ T cells from PBMCs. The subset was: CD45RA+ positively selected. These receptors all stem from a man between 18 and 35 years old in good health. Some clones in this sample may be carry-over from other donors' samples.

This clone was observed once. This chain links TRBV7-2 with TRBJ2-5; TRBD1 agrees at 10 bases. The CDR3 sequence is 16 residues long. The J segment lost 4 bases and the V segment lost 1 base, leaving 6 bases of the junction unmatched. In germline, CDR1 is SGHTA, CDR2 FQGNSA. CDR3 nucleotides: TGTGCCAGCAGCTTAGTCCGGACAGGGGGAAGAGAGACCCAGTACTTC. Its protein is CASSLVRTGGRETQYF.

As to this clone: Other DNA sequences of this sample code for an identical CDR3. The chain employs TRBV6-5 and TRBJ1-5, with D tentatively TRBD1 (5 bases). CDR3 length: 12 amino acids. Germline CDR1 is MNHEY and CDR2 is SVGAGI. Trimming cost V 8 bases and J 4 bases, with 9 bases left between them. The CDR3 protein is CASSYRNQPQHF. CDR3 in DNA: TGTGCCAGCTCTTACAGGAATCAGCCCCAGCATTTT.

CDR3 protein: CASSLRQGGGNEQFF. The CDR3, as DNA: TGTGCCAGCAGCTTAAGACAGGGGGGTGGCAATGAGCAGTTCTTC. V and J are TRBV5-6 and TRBJ2-1; TRBD1 aligns across 9 bases. V dropped 2 bases and J dropped 6; count of bases not matched to a gene: 6. The length of the CDR3 is 15 residues. Per germline, CDR1 SGHDT and CDR2 YYEEEE.

With regard to this clone: Other DNA sequences in this sample translate to the same CDR3. The chain has TRBV5-1 and TRBJ2-5, with D maybe TRBD1 (6 bases). Germline V gene lookup returns CDR1 SGHRS and CDR2 YFSETQ. V gave up 0 bases and J gave up 4 bases, with 10 bases separating them. The CDR3 consists of 14 residues. The CDR3 spells CASSLEGRGETQYF. CDR3 DNA sequence: TGCGCCAGCAGCTTGGAGGGCAGGGGAGAGACCCAGTACTTC.

The V call is TRBV15, the J call TRBJ2-7, with no clear D. The CDR3 extends over 14 amino acids. Deletions cut 1 base from V and 5 bases from J, with 12 bases between. Germline V gives CDR1 LNHNV, CDR2 YYDKDF (reference sequence). DNA of the CDR3: TGTGCCACCAGCAGAGTTAGGCCCCGCGACGAGCAGTACTTC. Translating gives CATSRVRPRDEQYF.

V and J are TRBV5-1 and TRBJ2-5; possible D gene TRBD2, 7 bases. The CDR3 covers 15 residues. V lost 3 bases, J lost 5 bases, and 17 bases lay in between. From germline, CDR1 is SGHRS and CDR2 YFSETQ. CDR3 DNA: TGCGCCAGCAGCTCTGGTAGGGGGGGCTCTGAGACCCAGTACTTC. This encodes CASSSGRGGSETQYF.

This rearrangement joins TRBV19 to TRBJ1-2, with 9 positions matching TRBD1. The CDR3 extends over 14 amino acids. The ends lost 5 bases at V and 5 bases at J; junction bases unmatched: 6. Looked up from germline, CDR1 is LNHDA and CDR2 is SQIVND (reference sequence). CDR3 sequence reads: CASSSDRGQYGYTF. CDR3 in DNA: TGTGCCAGTAGTTCGGACAGGGGTCAGTATGGCTACACCTTC.

As regards this clone: In the same sample, other DNA sequences code for this CDR3. The chain is built from TRBV7-2 and TRBJ1-3; D not resolved. In germline, CDR1 is SGHTA, CDR2 FQGNSA. Trimming shortened V by 1 base and J by 1 base, and 8 bases separated the two germline ends. The CDR3 loop spans 15 amino acids. In nucleotides, the CDR3 is TGTGCCAGCAGCTTAGTCGGCAGTTCTGGAAACACCATATATTTT. The encoded protein is CASSLVGSSGNTIYF.

The chain employs TRBV5-6 and TRBJ1-5, with TRBD1 as a possible D gene (5 bases). Trimming cost V 3 bases and J 4 bases, with 17 bases left between them. The length of the CDR3 is 16 residues. The germline V gene encodes CDR1 SGHDT and CDR2 YYEEEE. Written as DNA, the CDR3 is TGTGCCAGCAGCTCCTCGCCCCACAGGAGTAATCAGCCCCAGCATTTT. As protein: CASSSSPHRSNQPQHF. Variable domain in full (rest from reference TRBV5-6 and TRBJ1-5): DAGVTQSPTHLIKTRGQQVTLRCSPKSGHDTVSWYQQALGQGPQFIFQYYEEEERQRGNFPDRFSGHQFPNYSSELNVNALLLGDSALYLCASSSSPHRSNQPQHFGDGTRLSIL.

V and J are TRBV7-8 and TRBJ1-5; unclear D gene. The CDR3 sequence is 12 residues long. Germline V gene sequence: CDR1 SGHVS, CDR2 FQNEAQ. V was cut by 5 bases and J by 9 bases, with 11 bases left in between. The DNA for the CDR3 is TGTGCCAGCAGCCTGGAGAGGAGGCCCCAGCATTTT. It encodes CASSLERRPQHF.